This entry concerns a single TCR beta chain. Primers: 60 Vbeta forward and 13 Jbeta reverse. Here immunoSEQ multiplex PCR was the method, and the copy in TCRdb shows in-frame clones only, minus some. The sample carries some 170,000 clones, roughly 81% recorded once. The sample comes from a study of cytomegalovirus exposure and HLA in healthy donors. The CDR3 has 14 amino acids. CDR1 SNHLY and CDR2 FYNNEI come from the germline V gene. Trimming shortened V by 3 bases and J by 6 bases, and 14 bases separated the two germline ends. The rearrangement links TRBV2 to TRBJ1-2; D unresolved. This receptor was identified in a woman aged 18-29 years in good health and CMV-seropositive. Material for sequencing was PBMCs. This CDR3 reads CASSERLMSNGYTF. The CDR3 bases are TGTGCCAGCAGTGAGCGCCTAATGTCCAATGGCTACACCTTC.